These 15 T cell receptor beta chains share one sample of origin, sequenced in a study of T cells in Graves' hyperthyroidism and ophthalmopathy. Amplified regions were TCR beta CDR3 sequences from RNA transcripts. HTBI primers were employed in a first-round RT-PCR of the TCR CDR3. TCRdb analysed the multiplex PCR reads with MiXCR anew, one entry per CDR3 protein. The sample has under 70,000 distinct CDR3 sequences, approximately 57% seen once; the top ten hold more than 3%. The sequencing sample was made of blood. The receptors derive from a woman aged 55-75 years with Graves' ophthalmopathy.

With respect to this clonotype: The conserved final phenylalanine or tryptophan is absent from the CDR3, which likely points to a read error. Because the CDR3's place on the DNA is in doubt, the DNA is left out and the CDR3 is given as listed by TCRdb. This sequence joins TRBV9 and TRBJ1-1; no check of the table's D call, TRBD1, against the DNA was made. The CDR3 spans 12 residues, counting both ends. Germline V CDR1 and CDR2: SGDLS, YYNGEE. This chain's CDR3 is CASSVTTGGYVS.

Worth noting for this clonotype: The junction departs from the called germline gene at one end, perhaps through a read error. J is TRBJ2-5 and V is TRBV7-6; D may be TRBD2 (5 bases). The CDR3 runs to 14 residues. CDR1 and CDR2 (germline): SGHVS, FNYEAQ. The CDR3 region is CASSEKGEQETRYF. The CDR3 region has the DNA TGTGCCAGCAGCGAGAAGGGAGAGCAAGAGACCCGGTACTTC.

The sample holds many counts of this clonotype. V usage is TRBV9 and J usage is TRBJ2-2; possible D gene TRBD1, 6 bases. Trimming stripped 0 bases from V and 3 bases from J, with 9 bases between. The CDR3 runs to 15 residues. The germline gives CDR1 SGDLS, CDR2 YYNGEE. DNA of the CDR3: TGTGCCAGCAGCGTAGAAGGGGGTGACACCGGGGAGCTGTTTTTT. This encodes CASSVEGGDTGELFF.

Comments on this clonotype: The junction does not match germline at one end; this may be a read error. The rearrangement joins TRBV5-4 to TRBJ2-3, with 8 bases identical to TRBD2. The CDR3 is 15 amino acids. Germline CDR1 SGHNT, CDR2 YYREEE (reference sequence). Here the CDR3 reads CASSSTGRGRDTQYF. DNA of the CDR3: TGTGCCAGCAGCTCGACCGGGAGGGGACGAGATACGCAGTATTTC.

This clonotype was observed many times. The gene calls are TRBV3-2 and TRBJ1-1. TRBV3-2 is a listed pseudogene. This CDR3 comprises 17 residues. The CDR3 is CASSPWRGHPMNTEAFF. CDR3 DNA sequence: TGTGCCAGCAGCCCCTGGCGGGGTCACCCCATGAACACTGAAGCTTTCTTT.

The chain uses TRBV9 and TRBJ1-3, with 7 nucleotides matching TRBD1. V shed 0 bases, J shed 0 bases, and the junction held 21 bases outside the gene matches. The germline V gene has CDR1 SGDLS and CDR2 YYNGEE. The CDR3 extends over 22 amino acids. The CDR3 loop is CASSVAQGVDPGELCSGNTIYF. In DNA form, the CDR3 reads TGTGCCAGCAGCGTAGCTCAGGGGGTTGACCCCGGGGAGCTGTGCTCTGGAAACACCATATATTTT.

Concerning this clonotype: The junction does not match germline at one end; this may be a read error. The J gene is TRBJ2-7, the V gene TRBV7-3; D ambiguous. Germline values: CDR1 SGHTA, CDR2 FQGTGA. This CDR3 is 15 amino acids long. CDR3 in DNA: TGTGCCAGCAGCTCAGGACCGCAGAGCTCCTACGAGCTGTACTTC. It codes for CASSSGPQSSYELYF. Looking up the rest from reference TRBV7-3 and TRBJ2-7 gives the full variable domain: GAGVSQTPSNKVTEKGKYVELRCDPISGHTALYWYRQSLGQGPEFLIYFQGTGAADDSGLPNDRFFAVRPEGSVSTLKIQRTERGDSAVYLCASSSGPQSSYELYFGPGTRLTVT.

This chain connects TRBV7-8 to TRBJ2-2; tentatively, D is TRBD2 (5 bases). V lost 5 bases to trimming and J lost 7 bases, with 11 bases between them. The CDR3 is 13 amino acids. Germline assignment: CDR1 SGHVS and CDR2 FQNEAQ. CDR3 sequence reads: CASSLEGGGELFF. DNA of the CDR3: TGTGCCAGCAGCCTAGAGGGTGGCGGGGAGCTGTTTTTT.

This sequence joins TRBV19 and TRBJ1-6, with 7 bases lining up with TRBD1. After removal of 5 bases from V and 3 bases from J, the junction contained 13 bases not matched to a gene. Germline V gene data show CDR1 as LNHDA and CDR2 as SQIVND (reference sequence). The CDR3 runs 18 residues. The CDR3 sequence is CASSSTGTARFYNSPLHF. For the CDR3, the DNA is TGTGCCAGTAGTTCCACCGGGACAGCCCGATTCTATAATTCACCCCTCCACTTT.

There are many counts of this clonotype. V usage is TRBV3-1 and J usage is TRBJ2-1; no clear D gene. CDR1 and CDR2 (germline): LGHDT, YNNKEL (reference sequence). The length of the CDR3 is 16 residues. The V and J ends lost 0 bases and 0 bases respectively, with 9 bases between them. The CDR3 DNA is TGTGCCAGCAGCCAAGATTTGGGCAGCTCCTACAATGAGCAGTTCTTC. This encodes CASSQDLGSSYNEQFF.

Ten or more counts support this clonotype. J is TRBJ1-3 and V is TRBV20-1; the D is unclear. Germline lookup yields CDR1 DFQATT and CDR2 SNEGSKA (reference sequence). Trimming cost V 0 bases and J 3 bases, with 12 bases left between them. CDR3 length: 15 residues. CDR3 DNA sequence: TGCAGTGCTAGAGAATCTGCGGGCATTGGAAACACCATATATTTT. Translated: CSARESAGIGNTIYF.

This clonotype was detected many times. The chain employs TRBV5-1 and TRBJ2-2; 11 bases agree with TRBD1. The length of the CDR3 is 17 residues. V shed 3 bases and J 9 bases; nucleotides not matched to a gene: 13. The germline CDR1 and CDR2 sequences are SGHRS and YFSETQ. The CDR3 DNA reads TGCGCCAGCAGCTACGGGACAGGGGGGGTAGGTCCTCGGGAGCTGTTTTTT. Encoded protein: CASSYGTGGVGPRELFF.

The chain couples TRBV5-1 to TRBJ2-7; tentative D call: TRBD2 (5 bases). Trimming removed 0 bases from V and 1 base from J, with 17 bases in between. The CDR3 has 17 amino acids. From germline, CDR1 is SGHRS and CDR2 YFSETQ. In nucleotides, the CDR3 is TGCGCCAGCAGCTTGGAGACGGTCACCGGGGAGTCCTACGAGCAGTACTTC. Residues: CASSLETVTGESYEQYF.

This clonotype showed up many times. A much larger clone differs from this one at a single base, so this may be a read error. V and J are TRBV5-6 and TRBJ2-7; 9 nucleotides match TRBD2. Germline lookup yields CDR1 SGHDT and CDR2 YYEEEE. CDR3 length equals 14 residues. V lost 3 bases and J lost 2; bases outside the gene matches: 3. CDR3: CASSYASGAYEQYF. Here the CDR3 DNA reads TGTGCCAGCAGCTATGCTAGCGGGGCCTACGAGCAGTACTTC. Drawing the rest from reference TRBV5-6 and TRBJ2-7, the complete variable domain is DAGVTQSPTHLIKTRGQQVTLRCSPKSGHDTVSWYQQALGQGPQFIFQYYEEEERQRGNFPDRFSGHQFPNYSSELNVNALLLGDSALYLCASSYASGAYEQYFGPGTRLTVT.

The chain uses TRBV20-1 and TRBJ2-3, with 14 bases lining up with TRBD2. The germline V gene encodes CDR1 DFQATT and CDR2 SNEGSKA (reference sequence). The CDR3 covers 14 residues. The CDR3 region is CRGTSGSQQDTQYF. The CDR3 DNA reads as TGCCGCGGGACTAGCGGGAGTCAGCAAGATACGCAGTATTTT.